The 15 T cell receptor beta chains listed next were all sequenced from one sample in a study of blood T cell repertoires in COVID-19. Data came from immunoSEQ multiplex PCR; TCRdb stores just in-frame clones and leaves some out. Of fewer than 400,000 clones listed, approximately 83% are singletons. Sequencing input: PBMCs or T cells enriched from blood (not recorded which). The receptors were gathered from a man aged 25 to 40 who had recovered from COVID-19.

The chain combines TRBV9 with TRBJ2-3, with TRBD2 matching 11 bases. Germline assignment: CDR1 SGDLS and CDR2 YYNGEE. After removal of 4 bases from V and 10 bases from J, the junction contained 14 bases not matched to a gene. The CDR3 runs to 16 residues. The CDR3 DNA is TGTGCCAGCAGCACCCGCGGGCTAGCGGGGGGTCTCGCGCAGTATTTT. Its translation is CASSTRGLAGGLAQYF.

This chain links TRBV6-5 with TRBJ1-2; D not certain. Germline V gene lookup returns CDR1 MNHEY and CDR2 SVGAGI. Trimming shortened V by 6 bases and J by 1 base, and 9 bases separated the two germline ends. CDR3 length: 13 residues. CDR3 residues: CASRANHNYGYTF. The CDR3 DNA is TGTGCCAGCAGGGCCAACCATAACTATGGCTACACCTTC.

The gene calls are TRBV5-1 and TRBJ1-2; no clear D. Germline V gives CDR1 SGHRS, CDR2 YFSETQ. V was pared by 4 bases and J by 4 bases, with 14 bases between. The CDR3 spans 14 residues. CDR3 residues: CASSLSEKFYGYTF. The CDR3 region has the DNA TGCGCCAGCAGCCTGAGCGAGAAGTTCTATGGCTACACCTTC.

Only a few counts were recorded for this clone. V and J are TRBV30 and TRBJ2-3; TRBD2 matches 11 bases. Germline V gene lookup returns CDR1 GTSNPN and CDR2 SVGIG (reference sequence). The CDR3 contains 19 residues. J was trimmed by 2 bases and V by 1 base; bases with no gene match: 14. This CDR3 is CAWSAPILTSGAVTDTQYF. The DNA for the CDR3 is TGTGCCTGGAGTGCGCCCATCTTGACTAGCGGGGCAGTCACAGATACGCAGTATTTT.

This clone was counted once. V usage is TRBV9 and J usage is TRBJ1-5, with D maybe TRBD1 (5 bases). The V gene's germline CDR1 is SGDLS and CDR2 YYNGEE. The V end lost 0 bases, the J end lost 2 bases, and 12 bases lay between the germline ends. This CDR3 spans 16 amino acids. The CDR3 loop is CASSVEGGAGNQPQHF. The CDR3 nucleotides are TGTGCCAGCAGCGTAGAGGGAGGGGCCGGCAATCAGCCCCAGCATTTT.

The V call is TRBV29-1, the J call TRBJ1-2; D gene ambiguous. From germline, CDR1 is SQVTM and CDR2 ANQGSEA. Trimming removed 4 bases from V and 0 bases from J, with 9 bases in between. The CDR3 covers 13 residues. The CDR3 coding sequence is TGCAGCGTTGTCTCTCAGTCTAACTATGGCTACACCTTC. Translated, it gives CSVVSQSNYGYTF.

This chain connects TRBV5-1 to TRBJ2-2; 8 bases line up with TRBD1. Germline values: CDR1 SGHRS, CDR2 YFSETQ. This CDR3 is 16 amino acids long. The junction had 6 bases not matched to a gene; V was cut back by 4 bases and J by 1 base. The CDR3 is CASSETGVQNTGELFF. CDR3 nucleotide sequence: TGCGCCAGCAGCGAGACAGGGGTGCAGAACACCGGGGAGCTGTTTTTT.

J is TRBJ2-7 and V is TRBV4-1, with 9 bases fitting TRBD2. J lost 2 bases, V lost 2 bases, and 4 bases had no gene match. This CDR3 comprises 15 residues. Germline CDR1 MGHRA, CDR2 YSYEKL. The CDR3 protein is CASSQLLAGAYEQYF. In nucleotides, the CDR3 is TGCGCCAGCAGCCAACTATTAGCGGGGGCCTACGAGCAGTACTTC.

The chain couples TRBV7-3 to TRBJ1-1; D might be TRBD1 (6 bases). The CDR3 is 16 residues long. The V and J ends lost 1 base and 0 bases respectively, with 12 bases between them. Germline lookup yields CDR1 SGHTA and CDR2 FQGTGA. The CDR3 loop is CASSLSHRAMNTEAFF. The CDR3 nucleotides are TGTGCCAGCAGCTTAAGTCACAGGGCCATGAACACTGAAGCTTTCTTT.

The rearrangement uses TRBV5-6 and TRBJ1-4; 10 positions agree with TRBD1. The CDR3 contains 15 residues. Germline CDR1 is SGHDT and CDR2 is YYEEEE. Losses at the gene ends were 1 base for V and 7 bases for J; bases not matched to a gene: 4. This CDR3 is CASSLRTGGSEKLFF. The CDR3 nucleotides are TGTGCCAGCAGCTTGAGGACAGGGGGTAGTGAAAAACTGTTTTTT.

This chain uses TRBV30 with TRBJ1-5; 7 bases match TRBD1. The ends lost 5 bases at V and 0 bases at J; junction bases unmatched: 7. Germline CDR1 and CDR2: GTSNPN and SVGIG (reference sequence). CDR3 length: 15 residues. CDR3 region: CAWGRDRVSNQPQHF. In DNA form, the CDR3 reads TGTGCCTGGGGCCGGGACAGAGTTAGCAATCAGCCCCAGCATTTT.

This clone appeared a few times. The chain couples TRBV27 to TRBJ1-1, with D possibly being TRBD1 (5 bases). This CDR3 has 14 amino acids. The germline CDR1 and CDR2 sequences are MNHEY and SMNVEV (reference sequence). Trimming took off 5 bases at V and 1 base at J, with 11 bases between the two ends. CDR3 sequence: CASSPQGPNTEAFF. The CDR3 DNA follows: TGTGCCAGCAGTCCCCAGGGCCCGAACACTGAAGCTTTCTTT.

The chain carries TRBV9 and TRBJ1-2; tentative D call: TRBD1 (6 bases). Germline CDR1 SGDLS, CDR2 YYNGEE. V was pared by 3 bases and J by 4 bases, with 19 bases between. The CDR3 has 16 amino acids. CDR3 bases: TGTGCCAGCAGCGGAGGCAGGGTCACAGGGCTCTATGGCTACACCTTC. Translation gives CASSGGRVTGLYGYTF.

This chain links TRBV30 with TRBJ2-7, with D maybe TRBD2 (5 bases). The CDR3 is made up of 13 amino acids. In germline, CDR1 is GTSNPN, CDR2 SVGIG (reference sequence). V was trimmed by 3 bases and J by 3 bases, leaving 12 bases between them. In DNA form, the CDR3 reads TGTGCCTGGAGGCACCCGGGAATCTACGAGCAGTACTTC. It encodes CAWRHPGIYEQYF.

Concerning this clone: The identical CDR3 is also encoded by other nucleotide sequences in the sample. J is TRBJ1-3 and V is TRBV15, with D perhaps matching TRBD1 (5 bases). The CDR3 is 15 amino acids. V lost 0 bases, J lost 1 base, and 7 bases lay in between. Germline loops: CDR1 LNHNV, CDR2 YYDKDF (reference sequence). CDR3 coding DNA: TGTGCCACCAGCAGAGATCAGGGATCTGGAAACACCATATATTTT. Translating gives CATSRDQGSGNTIYF.